This entry lists 30 T cell receptor beta chains sequenced from one sample in a study of response to subunit inactivated influenza vaccine. One entry per CDR3 protein results from TCRdb running MiXCR on the RT-PCR reads. The profile covers under 800,000 distinct CDR3 sequences, with around 13% appearing a single time and around 7% taken by the ten largest. Sequencing was performed on PBMCs from blood, taken 14 days before vaccination. These TCRs come from a man in his fifties or sixties who received an inactivated influenza vaccine.

In this sample, this clonotype turned up a few times. This rearrangement joins TRBV6-5 to TRBJ1-2; the D gene is possibly TRBD1 (5 bases). The germline gives CDR1 MNHEY, CDR2 SVGAGI. There are 15 residues in the CDR3. V was trimmed by 4 bases and J by 6 bases, leaving 18 bases between them. This CDR3 reads CASSSPGLGQDGYTF. CDR3 sequence (DNA): TGTGCCAGCAGTTCCCCGGGACTGGGCCAAGATGGCTACACCTTC.

At least ten counts were recorded for this clonotype. The CDR3 region is CASSSGVTGELFF. CDR3 coding DNA: TGTGCCAGCAGTTCAGGGGTAACCGGGGAGCTGTTTTTT. The chain recombines TRBV12-3 or TRBV12-4 with TRBJ2-2; weak D call: TRBD1 (6 bases). Trimming removed 4 bases at V and 5 bases at J, with 8 bases between. CDR3 length equals 13 residues.

This chain connects TRBV6-6 to TRBJ1-6, with a weak D call TRBD1 (6 bases). The CDR3 covers 12 residues. The V gene's germline CDR1 is MNHNY and CDR2 SVGAGI (reference sequence). Trimming left V 8 bases short and J 9 bases short, with 11 bases between. The CDR3 reads CASEGGGSPLHF. The CDR3, as DNA: TGTGCCAGCGAAGGGGGAGGTTCACCCCTCCACTTT.

This chain links TRBV11-2 with TRBJ1-1; TRBD1 aligns across 7 bases. The CDR3 is made up of 15 amino acids. The junction had 10 bases not matched to a gene; V was cut back by 6 bases and J by 3 bases. CDR1 and CDR2 (germline): SGHAT, FQNNGV. The CDR3, as DNA: TGTGCCAGCAGTCCCCTAAGGGGGCGACACACTGAAGCTTTCTTT. It yields the protein CASSPLRGRHTEAFF.

This clonotype has only a few counts. The chain uses TRBV24-1 and TRBJ2-1; D is perhaps TRBD2 (6 bases). V shed 3 bases and J shed 1 base, with 12 bases lying between them. Germline V gives CDR1 KGHDR, CDR2 SFDVKD. This CDR3 contains 16 residues. The CDR3 spells CATSDSSGESYNEQFF. In DNA form, the CDR3 reads TGTGCCACCAGTGATAGCTCGGGGGAGTCCTACAATGAGCAGTTCTTC.

This clonotype was detected only a few times. The J gene is TRBJ1-2, the V gene TRBV5-6; D uncertain. V gave up 5 bases and J gave up 0 bases, with 11 bases separating them. Germline assignment: CDR1 SGHDT and CDR2 YYEEEE. This CDR3 spans 14 amino acids. The CDR3 sequence is CASSSVGTNYGYTF. Written as DNA, the CDR3 is TGTGCCAGCAGTTCCGTCGGGACTAACTATGGCTACACCTTC.

The chain links TRBV6-4 to TRBJ1-5; D not resolved. From germline, CDR1 is MRHNA and CDR2 SNTAGT. The CDR3 is 13 residues long. Between the trimmed V and J ends, which lost 5 bases and 1 base, there was a span of 6 bases. CDR3 amino acids: CASSMESNQPQHF. DNA for the CDR3: TGTGCCAGCAGTATGGAGAGCAATCAGCCCCAGCATTTT.

This clonotype was observed at least ten times. The chain has TRBV4-2 and TRBJ1-5; no firm D call. CDR3 length: 13 residues. Germline CDR1 and CDR2: LGHNA and YNFKEQ. V was shortened by 1 base and J by 9 bases, with 10 bases between the two germline ends. CDR3 DNA: TGTGCCAGCAGCCAAGGGGGAGACGGGCCCCAGCATTTT. Amino acids: CASSQGGDGPQHF.

This sequence joins TRBV4-2 and TRBJ2-7; TRBD2 is a possible D gene (6 bases). The CDR3 contains 15 residues. CDR1 and CDR2 (germline): LGHNA, YNFKEQ. The ends were cut back, 1 base at V and 2 bases at J, with 12 bases in the middle. In DNA, the CDR3 is TGTGCCAGCAGCCAAGGGGAGGACACCGCCTACGAGCAGTACTTC. It encodes CASSQGEDTAYEQYF.

The genes are TRBV6-2 or TRBV6-3 and TRBJ2-7; 8 nucleotides agree with TRBD2. CDR1 and CDR2 from the germline V gene are MNHEY and SVGEGT. The junction had 10 bases not matched to a gene; V was cut back by 0 bases and J by 3 bases. The CDR3 runs to 17 residues. The CDR3, as DNA: TGTGCCAGCAGTTACTCGATAGTAGCGGGGCTGATCTACGAGCAGTACTTC. It encodes CASSYSIVAGLIYEQYF.

The table lists this clonotype with a few counts. The chain joins TRBV7-9 to TRBJ1-1; TRBD1 matches at 10 bases. Germline values: CDR1 SEHNR, CDR2 FQNEAQ (reference sequence). The CDR3 sequence is 15 residues long. After removal of 1 base from V and 5 bases from J, the junction contained 4 bases not matched to a gene. This CDR3 is CASSLVPDRGTEAFF. CDR3 DNA sequence: TGTGCCAGCAGCTTAGTCCCGGACAGGGGGACTGAAGCTTTCTTT.

This clonotype showed up just a few times. The chain recombines TRBV3-1 with TRBJ2-2; the D is unclear. The CDR3 totals 13 residues. Trimming took 1 base from V and 8 from J, leaving 8 bases between them. Germline V CDR1 and CDR2: LGHDT, YNNKEL (reference sequence). The CDR3 reads CASSQGSRGELFF. DNA for the CDR3: TGTGCCAGCAGCCAAGGGTCTAGGGGGGAGCTGTTTTTT.

This clonotype showed up many times. V is TRBV12-3 or TRBV12-4 and J is TRBJ2-2; 9 bases map to TRBD1. The CDR3 has 16 residues. Trimming at V came to 5 bases and at J to 6 bases, leaving 10 bases not matched to a gene. CDR3 sequence: CASSRIQGALAGELFF. In nucleotides, the CDR3 is TGTGCCAGCAGTCGAATACAGGGGGCGCTTGCCGGGGAGCTGTTTTTT.

The gene calls are TRBV7-2 and TRBJ1-1, with D uncertain. Trimming pared 3 bases from V and 1 base from J, leaving 12 bases between. Germline CDR1 and CDR2: SGHTA and FQGNSA. The CDR3 consists of 15 residues. The CDR3 protein is CASSFSISGNTEAFF. CDR3 coding DNA: TGTGCCAGCAGCTTTAGTATTTCTGGGAACACTGAAGCTTTCTTT.

A few counts support this clonotype. V usage is TRBV6-2 or TRBV6-3 and J usage is TRBJ2-1, with 9 nucleotides matching TRBD2. Looked up from germline, CDR1 is MNHEY and CDR2 is SVGEGT. The CDR3 consists of 16 residues. After removal of 3 bases from V and 5 bases from J, the junction contained 8 bases not matched to a gene. CDR3 loop: CASSYFWREGDNEQFF. The CDR3 nucleotides are TGTGCCAGCAGTTATTTTTGGCGGGAGGGGGACAATGAGCAGTTCTTC.

This clonotype was seen a few times. This chain links TRBV5-1 with TRBJ2-3, with D uncertain. From germline, CDR1 is SGHRS and CDR2 YFSETQ. The CDR3 extends over 14 amino acids. Trimming removed 0 bases at V and 2 bases at J, with 7 bases between. The CDR3 coding sequence is TGCGCCAGCAGCTTGGGGTCTATCACAGATACGCAGTATTTT. It codes for CASSLGSITDTQYF.

This clonotype was seen a handful of times. This sequence joins TRBV6-5 and TRBJ2-2, with D maybe TRBD2 (5 bases). The CDR3 is 14 amino acids. V was pared by 0 bases and J by 7 bases, with 9 bases between. Germline V gene sequence: CDR1 MNHEY, CDR2 SVGAGI. The chain's CDR3 is CASSYSPGIGELFF. CDR3 nucleotides: TGTGCCAGCAGTTACTCGCCGGGGATCGGGGAGCTGTTTTTT.

Only a few counts were recorded for this clonotype. The chain couples TRBV7-9 to TRBJ2-2; no clear D gene. This CDR3 has 14 residues. Between the trimmed V and J ends, which lost 8 bases and 0 bases, there was a span of 10 bases. The germline V gene has CDR1 SEHNR and CDR2 FQNEAQ (reference sequence). In DNA, the CDR3 is TGTGCCAGCCGGCGGCAGCCGAACACCGGGGAGCTGTTTTTT. Residues: CASRRQPNTGELFF.

The V gene is TRBV12-3 or TRBV12-4, the J gene TRBJ2-3; D not certain. V lost 5 bases to trimming and J lost 10 bases, with 10 bases between them. CDR3 length: 11 residues. The CDR3 DNA follows: TGTGCCAGCAGTGTCGGCCTGGCGCAGTATTTT. Protein product: CASSVGLAQYF.

This clonotype was detected many times. The chain has TRBV5-1 and TRBJ2-2; no clear D. The ends were cut back, 0 bases at V and 3 bases at J, with 9 bases in the middle. The CDR3 loop spans 15 amino acids. Germline CDR1 is SGHRS and CDR2 is YFSETQ. The CDR3 coding sequence is TGCGCCAGCAGCTTGGCCGGCCGACACACCGGGGAGCTGTTTTTT. Translating it yields CASSLAGRHTGELFF.

This clonotype has just a few counts. V usage is TRBV7-8 and J usage is TRBJ2-7, with TRBD1 as a possible D gene (5 bases). The germline V gene encodes CDR1 SGHVS and CDR2 FQNEAQ. CDR3 length: 13 amino acids. V was clipped by 3 bases and J by 4 bases, with 10 bases between them. As DNA, the CDR3 is TGTGCCAGCAGCTTCCAGGGCATTTACGAGCAGTACTTC. Residues: CASSFQGIYEQYF.

This clonotype was counted between two and nine times. The chain couples TRBV5-1 to TRBJ2-1; D is perhaps TRBD1 (5 bases). V dropped 3 bases and J dropped 2 bases, with 12 bases sitting between them. CDR1 and CDR2 from the germline V gene are SGHRS and YFSETQ. The CDR3 contains 15 residues. The DNA for the CDR3 is TGCGCCAGCAGCTCCACAGGACCTACCTACAATGAGCAGTTCTTC. It translates to CASSSTGPTYNEQFF.

The chain has TRBV12-3 or TRBV12-4 and TRBJ1-5; D unresolved. The ends were cut back, 5 bases at V and 2 bases at J, with 10 bases in the middle. This CDR3 region has 14 residues. CDR3 DNA sequence: TGTGCCAGCAGTGACTTTAAAGGCAATCAGCCCCAGCATTTT. Amino acids: CASSDFKGNQPQHF.

This clonotype was seen a few times. The V gene is TRBV29-1, the J gene TRBJ2-7; 9 nucleotides match TRBD1. V was clipped by 7 bases and J by 3 bases; unmatched bases: 7. Germline lookup yields CDR1 SQVTM and CDR2 ANQGSEA. There are 13 residues in the CDR3. CDR3 protein: CSASRQGGYEQYF. Here the CDR3 DNA reads TGCAGCGCGAGTCGACAGGGGGGCTACGAGCAGTACTTC.

This clonotype was seen ten or more times. The rearrangement joins TRBV3-1 to TRBJ2-7, with D possibly being TRBD1 or TRBD2 (5 bases each). This CDR3 has 13 amino acids. The germline V gene has CDR1 LGHDT and CDR2 YNNKEL (reference sequence). The V end lost 4 bases, the J end lost 2 bases, and 9 bases lay between the germline ends. The CDR3 loop reads CASSPGRTYEQYF. CDR3 DNA: TGTGCCAGCAGCCCGGGACGGACCTACGAGCAGTACTTC.

This clonotype was observed a few times. The chain is built from TRBV6-2 or TRBV6-3 and TRBJ2-6; D gene ambiguous. V dropped 0 bases and J dropped 0 bases, with 9 bases sitting between them. The germline V gene has CDR1 MNHEY and CDR2 SVGEGT. The CDR3 has 17 residues. The CDR3 region has the DNA TGTGCCAGCAGTTACTCGAACACCTTCTCTGGGGCCAACGTCCTGACTTTC. Translated, it gives CASSYSNTFSGANVLTF.

The chain employs TRBV12-3 or TRBV12-4 and TRBJ2-3; D gene uncertain. This CDR3 comprises 14 residues. V was trimmed by 6 bases and J by 1 base, leaving 11 bases between them. The CDR3 DNA follows: TGTGCCAGCAGCCTTACACTCGGCACAGATACGCAGTATTTT. As protein: CASSLTLGTDTQYF.

This clonotype has a handful of counts. Here the CDR3 reads CASSLRFGTGELFF. The CDR3 bases are TGTGCCAGCAGTTTGCGGTTTGGCACCGGGGAGCTGTTTTTT. V is TRBV6-5 and J is TRBJ2-2; D is unresolved. The germline gives CDR1 MNHEY, CDR2 SVGAGI. The CDR3 length is 14 residues. V was shortened by 4 bases and J by 4 bases, with 10 bases between the two germline ends.

This clonotype came up a few times. The chain uses TRBV20-1 and TRBJ2-1, with 8 bases fitting TRBD1. Germline-derived CDR1 and CDR2 are DFQATT and SNEGSKA (reference sequence). Trimming took 2 bases from V and 8 from J; bases not matched to a gene: 2. This CDR3 comprises 12 residues. CDR3 protein: CSARSDRDEQFF. The CDR3 nucleotides are TGCAGTGCTAGATCGGACAGGGATGAGCAGTTCTTC.

The V gene is TRBV4-2, the J gene TRBJ2-7; the match to TRBD2 covers 8 bases. CDR3 length: 14 residues. The germline V gene encodes CDR1 LGHNA and CDR2 YNFKEQ. Trimming at V came to 0 bases and at J to 12 bases, leaving 10 bases not matched to a gene. CDR3 amino acids: CASSQDFGRDRGYF. Written as DNA, the CDR3 is TGTGCCAGCAGCCAAGACTTCGGGAGGGATAGGGGGTACTTC.